This section outlines one T cell receptor beta chain sequence together with its context. This entry belongs to a study of patients and donors after allogeneic stem cell transplantation. TCRdb used MiXCR to reprocess the RT-PCR reads, holding one entry per CDR3 protein. The sample gives tens of thousands of distinct CDR3 sequences, around 35% of which show up once; around 80% is in the top ten. The CDR3 loop spans 13 amino acids. Germline-derived CDR1 and CDR2 are KGHDR and SFDVKD. V shed 5 bases and J shed 8 bases, with 14 bases lying between them. V usage is TRBV24-1 and J usage is TRBJ1-2; no reliable D call. This receptor was obtained from a human donor who was either an allogeneic HSCT recipient or a stem cell or donor lymphocyte infusion donor (not recorded which). It is not recorded whose cells these are; they may come from a transplant donor. Sequencing was carried out using blood, either unsorted or a sorted T cell fraction (not recorded which). Here the CDR3 reads CATSARTWGGYTF. Here the CDR3 DNA reads TGTGCCACCAGTGCAAGGACTTGGGGAGGCTACACCTTC.